This is a list of T cell receptor beta chains from one sample in a study of cytomegalovirus exposure and HLA in healthy donors. Method: immunoSEQ multiplex PCR; TCRdb's copy keeps in-frame clones and lacks some. The data show some 160,000 clones, with 80% to 85% seen just once and 2% to 2.5% held by the top ten. The sample comprised PBMCs. These receptors were obtained from a boy younger than 10 in good health and CMV-seronegative. Both conserved end residues are part of each CDR3. The order of the fields is CDR3 protein, CDR3 DNA, clone size, V gene, J gene, D gene. A D gene is named only where the DNA matches it firmly. Size values are once, few and many counts, or a class for expanded clones, and some rows have none.

CDR3 protein: CASSDTRNTEAFF
CDR3 DNA: TGTGCCAGCAGCGATACACGAAACACTGAAGCTTTCTTT
clone size: .
V gene: TRBV6-6
J gene: TRBJ1-1
D gene: .

CDR3 protein: CASRQTGASYEQYF
CDR3 DNA: TGTGCCAGTAGACAGACAGGCGCATCCTACGAGCAGTACTTC
clone size: few
V gene: TRBV2
J gene: TRBJ2-7
D gene: .

CDR3 protein: CASSLAAGSANEKLFF
CDR3 DNA: TGCGCCAGCAGCTTGGCCGCGGGAAGTGCTAATGAAAAACTGTTTTTT
clone size: .
V gene: TRBV5-1
J gene: TRBJ1-4
D gene: .

CDR3 protein: CASSLGDSSYEQYF
CDR3 DNA: TGCGCCAGCAGCTTGGGGGACAGCTCCTACGAGCAGTACTTC
clone size: few
V gene: TRBV5-1
J gene: TRBJ2-7
D gene: TRBD1

CDR3 protein: CASSPNRWGQVYEQYF
CDR3 DNA: TGTGCCAGCAGCCCTAATAGGTGGGGACAGGTCTACGAGCAGTACTTC
clone size: .
V gene: TRBV27
J gene: TRBJ2-7
D gene: TRBD1

CDR3 protein: CASDRGQGTEAFF
CDR3 DNA: TGTGCCAGCGACAGGGGGCAAGGCACTGAAGCTTTCTTT
clone size: .
V gene: TRBV30
J gene: TRBJ1-1
D gene: TRBD1

CDR3 protein: CASSPKTTGNIQYF
CDR3 DNA: TGTGCCAGCAGCCCGAAGACGACAGGGAACATTCAGTACTTC
clone size: .
V gene: TRBV7-9
J gene: TRBJ2-4
D gene: TRBD1

CDR3 protein: CASDQQGLNEKLFF
CDR3 DNA: TGTGCCAGCGACCAACAGGGGCTCAATGAAAAACTGTTTTTT
clone size: .
V gene: TRBV2
J gene: TRBJ1-4
D gene: TRBD1

CDR3 protein: CASSLVLAGSYNEQFF
CDR3 DNA: TGTGCCAGCAGCTTAGTGCTAGCGGGATCCTACAATGAGCAGTTCTTC
clone size: .
V gene: TRBV7-2
J gene: TRBJ2-1
D gene: TRBD2

CDR3 protein: CASRVEGGGNQPQHF
CDR3 DNA: TGTGCCAGCAGAGTGGAAGGGGGAGGCAATCAGCCCCAGCATTTT
clone size: .
V gene: TRBV2
J gene: TRBJ1-5
D gene: .